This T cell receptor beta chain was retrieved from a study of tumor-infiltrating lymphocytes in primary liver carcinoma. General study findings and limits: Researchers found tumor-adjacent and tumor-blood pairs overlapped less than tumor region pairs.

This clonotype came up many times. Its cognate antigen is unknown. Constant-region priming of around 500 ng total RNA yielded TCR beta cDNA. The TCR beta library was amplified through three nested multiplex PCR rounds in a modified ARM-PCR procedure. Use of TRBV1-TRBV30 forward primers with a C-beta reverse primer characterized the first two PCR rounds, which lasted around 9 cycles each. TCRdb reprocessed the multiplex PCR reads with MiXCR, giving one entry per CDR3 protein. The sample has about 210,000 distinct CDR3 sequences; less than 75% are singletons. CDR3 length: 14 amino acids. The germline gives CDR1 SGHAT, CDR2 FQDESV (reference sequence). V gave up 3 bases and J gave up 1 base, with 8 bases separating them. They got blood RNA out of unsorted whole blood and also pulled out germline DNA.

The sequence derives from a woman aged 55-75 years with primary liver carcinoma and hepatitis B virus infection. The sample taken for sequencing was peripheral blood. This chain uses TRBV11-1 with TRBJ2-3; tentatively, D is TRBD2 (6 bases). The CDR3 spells CASSFWGGTDTQYF. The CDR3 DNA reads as TGTGCCAGCAGCTTCTGGGGGGGCACAGATACGCAGTATTTT.